This TCR beta chain was sequenced during a study of blood T cell repertoires in COVID-19. As for the study in general: The analysed material was cDNA or gDNA that came from T cells, B-cell-depleted T cells, or PBMCs.

Germline-derived CDR1 and CDR2 are MNHEY and SVGAGI. With 8 bases removed from V and 5 bases from J, the gap between germline ends came to 18 bases. CDR3 length: 14 residues. In the original processing: Amplification from reference gene primers served as the basis for estimated nucleated cell counts. This table comes from immunoSEQ multiplex PCR, and its TCRdb copy is limited to in-frame clones, with some not included. The DNA gave D and trimming, while V, J and clone size come from that table. The top ten clones hold more than 2% of a sample with some 230,000 clones, around 81% of them seen once. The clonotype comes from a woman aged 55-70 years with acute or convalescent COVID-19. This chain joins TRBV6-5 and TRBJ1-1; D uncertain. Material for sequencing was peripheral blood. CDR3 sequence reads: CASFLDNGRTEAFF. DNA for the CDR3: TGTGCCAGCTTTCTTGACAACGGGAGAACTGAAGCTTTCTTT.